The 23 T cell receptor beta chains below were found in one sample sequenced in a study of T cell repertoires in cytomegalovirus infection. No antigen has been identified for these receptors. TCRdb re-derived calls from the reads in MiXCR, one entry per CDR3 protein. Among 400,000 to 600,000 distinct CDR3 sequences listed, 40% to 50% were seen once. Sequences were derived from cultured PBMCs, sampled from culture after CMV antigen stimulation. The receptors shown here come from a human donor in good health (CMV status not recorded). Some clones in this sample may be carry-over from other donors' samples.

The V gene is TRBV28, the J gene TRBJ1-5; D is perhaps TRBD1 (5 bases). The CDR3 has 14 amino acids. The V end was cut by 6 bases, the J end by 11 bases, with 20 bases between. The germline gives CDR1 MDHEN, CDR2 SYDVKM. CDR3 nucleotides: TGTGCCAGCAGCCGGACCCGGGACGCCCCTGCCCAGCATTTT. This translates into CASSRTRDAPAQHF. Full variable domain (remainder filled in from reference TRBV28 and TRBJ1-5): DVKVTQSSRYLVKRTGEKVFLECVQDMDHENMFWYRQDPGLGLRLIYFSYDVKMKEKGDIPEGYSVSREKKERFSLILESASTNQTSMYLCASSRTRDAPAQHFGDGTRLSIL.

The genes are TRBV20-1 and TRBJ2-7; D possibly uses TRBD1 or TRBD2 (5 bases each). The V end lost 7 bases, the J end lost 1 base, and 14 bases lay between the germline ends. The germline CDR1 and CDR2 sequences are DFQATT and SNEGSKA (reference sequence). This CDR3 is 13 amino acids long. DNA of the CDR3: TGCAGTGTGGGAGACAGCGTGTCCTACGAGCAGTACTTC. Translating gives CSVGDSVSYEQYF.

The CDR3 DNA sequence: TGTGCCATCAGTGAAAGACGTAATAATGAGCAGTTCTTC. This codes for CAISERRNNEQFF. The chain links TRBV10-3 to TRBJ2-1; D not certain. Trimming stripped 3 bases from V and 7 bases from J, with 10 bases between. CDR1 and CDR2 (germline): ENHRY, SYGVKD. The CDR3 contains 13 residues.

The chain joins TRBV5-1 to TRBJ2-1; 9 bases map to TRBD2. Germline-derived CDR1 and CDR2 are SGHRS and YFSETQ. This CDR3 spans 15 amino acids. V shed 1 base, J shed 5 bases, and the junction held 4 bases outside the gene matches. CDR3 in DNA: TGCGCCAGCAGCTTGTTATCTAGCGGGGACAATGAGCAGTTCTTC. It specifies CASSLLSSGDNEQFF.

This chain links TRBV13 with TRBJ2-6; no reliable D call. The germline V gene encodes CDR1 PRHDT and CDR2 FYEKMQ (reference sequence). V was shortened by 5 bases and J by 2 bases, with 16 bases between the two germline ends. The CDR3 sequence is 17 residues long. In nucleotides, the CDR3 is TGTGCCAGCAGCCCCGTCCACCCCCCCACTGGGGCCAACGTCCTGACTTTC. This translates into CASSPVHPPTGANVLTF.

This sequence joins TRBV5-4 and TRBJ2-5; 12 bases line up with TRBD2. The germline V gene has CDR1 SGHNT and CDR2 YYREEE (reference sequence). The CDR3 has 16 residues. Trimming cost V 3 bases and J 2 bases; bases outside gene matches: 5. As DNA, the CDR3 is TGTGCCAGCAGCTCACTAGCGGGAGGACAGCAAGAGACCCAGTACTTC. As protein: CASSSLAGGQQETQYF.

V usage is TRBV6-6 and J usage is TRBJ2-5; 10 nucleotides agree with TRBD2. CDR3 length: 16 amino acids. V shed 6 bases, J shed 0 bases, and the junction held 7 bases outside the gene matches. The germline gives CDR1 MNHNY, CDR2 SVGAGI (reference sequence). CDR3 residues: CASRSLAGAYQETQYF. In DNA form, the CDR3 reads TGTGCCAGCAGATCTCTAGCGGGGGCCTACCAAGAGACCCAGTACTTC.

The V call is TRBV29-1, the J call TRBJ2-2, with 7 positions matching TRBD2. The CDR3 has 16 amino acids. Trimming took 0 bases from V and 6 from J; bases not matched to a gene: 10. The germline V gene encodes CDR1 SQVTM and CDR2 ANQGSEA. CDR3 region: CSVEDPGGSIPGELFF. Written as DNA, the CDR3 is TGCAGCGTTGAAGATCCGGGGGGATCTATACCCGGGGAGCTGTTTTTT.

The chain couples TRBV5-4 to TRBJ2-1, with D possibly matching TRBD2 (5 bases). This CDR3 has 15 residues. In germline, CDR1 is SGHNT, CDR2 YYREEE (reference sequence). The ends were cut back, 4 bases at V and 4 bases at J, with 15 bases in the middle. DNA for the CDR3: TGTGCCAGCAGCCAGGACTCTTCCCCTTACAATGAGCAGTTCTTC. Amino acids: CASSQDSSPYNEQFF.

V is TRBV29-1 and J is TRBJ2-1; the match to TRBD1 covers 11 bases. The germline CDR1 and CDR2 sequences are SQVTM and ANQGSEA. The CDR3 sequence is 12 residues long. The V segment lost 6 bases and the J segment 5 bases; nucleotides outside the gene matches: 0. As DNA, the CDR3 is TGCAGCGTGGGACAGGGGGACAATGAGCAGTTCTTC. Its translation is CSVGQGDNEQFF.

The chain joins TRBV10-3 to TRBJ2-2, with D perhaps TRBD1 (6 bases). Deletions cut 9 bases from V and 0 bases from J, with 17 bases between. This CDR3 region has 16 residues. Per the germline V gene, CDR1 is ENHRY and CDR2 is SYGVKD. The CDR3 is CAIQTGQSANTGELFF. CDR3 in DNA: TGTGCCATACAGACCGGACAGTCCGCGAACACCGGGGAGCTGTTTTTT.

This chain connects TRBV4-2 to TRBJ2-1; no clear D gene. The germline V gene encodes CDR1 LGHNA and CDR2 YNFKEQ. The CDR3 runs 13 residues. Trimming pared 4 bases from V and 5 bases from J, leaving 9 bases between. The chain's CDR3 is CASSPPQHNEQFF. The CDR3, as DNA: TGTGCCAGCAGCCCCCCCCAGCACAATGAGCAGTTCTTC.

The chain joins TRBV11-2 to TRBJ2-5; no reliable D call. V gave up 4 bases and J gave up 3 bases, with 9 bases separating them. The CDR3 covers 13 residues. Germline V gene sequence: CDR1 SGHAT, CDR2 FQNNGV. This CDR3 reads CASSSRTKETQYF. The CDR3 DNA follows: TGTGCCAGCAGCTCTCGGACGAAAGAGACCCAGTACTTC.

This clonotype was observed a handful of times. The J gene is TRBJ2-4, the V gene TRBV7-2; the D gene could be TRBD1 or TRBD2 (5 bases each). V was clipped by 4 bases and J by 0 bases, with 10 bases between them. The CDR3 runs 15 residues. Germline values: CDR1 SGHTA, CDR2 FQGNSA. The CDR3 sequence is CASSYGGVAKNIQYF. The CDR3 nucleotides are TGTGCCAGCAGCTATGGGGGTGTAGCCAAAAACATTCAGTACTTC. Using reference TRBV7-2 and TRBJ2-4 for the parts outside the CDR3, the full variable domain is GAGVSQSPSNKVTEKGKDVELRCDPISGHTALYWYRQSLGQGLEFLIYFQGNSAPDKSGLPSDRFSAERTGGSVSTLTIQRTQQEDSAVYLCASSYGGVAKNIQYFGAGTRLSVL.

In nucleotides, the CDR3 is TGTGCCAGTAAGGAAGGAGGGGGGTGGGACACTGAAGCTTTCTTT. Translated, it gives CASKEGGGWDTEAFF. The V call is TRBV19, the J call TRBJ1-1; D is perhaps TRBD1 (6 bases). CDR1 is LNHDA and CDR2 is SQIVND in the germline V gene (reference sequence). With 7 bases removed from V and 3 bases from J, the gap between germline ends came to 18 bases. The CDR3 contains 15 residues.

This chain joins TRBV27 and TRBJ2-7, with D unclear. In germline, CDR1 is MNHEY, CDR2 SMNVEV (reference sequence). The CDR3 spans 13 residues. The V and J ends lost 7 bases and 0 bases respectively, with 10 bases between them. CDR3 DNA sequence: TGTGCCAGCACGCAAAGTGGCTCCTACGAGCAGTACTTC. It yields the protein CASTQSGSYEQYF.

J is TRBJ2-1 and V is TRBV20-1; 8 nucleotides line up with TRBD2. Unmatched junction bases numbered 6, after V lost 5 bases and J lost 6 bases. The CDR3 spans 13 residues. Germline values: CDR1 DFQATT, CDR2 SNEGSKA (reference sequence). CDR3 protein: CSAPPGGVNEQFF. CDR3 sequence (DNA): TGCAGTGCTCCCCCCGGGGGGGTCAATGAGCAGTTCTTC.

This clonotype was seen only a few times. J is TRBJ1-5 and V is TRBV7-2, with 7 nucleotides matching TRBD1. The V segment lost 5 bases and the J segment 0 bases; nucleotides outside the gene matches: 7. Germline V CDR1 and CDR2: SGHTA, FQGNSA. This CDR3 is 16 amino acids long. The CDR3 is CASSPDRVYSNQPQHF. The DNA for the CDR3 is TGTGCCAGCAGCCCCGACAGGGTATATAGCAATCAGCCCCAGCATTTT. Filled out from reference TRBV7-2 and TRBJ1-5, the complete variable domain reads GAGVSQSPSNKVTEKGKDVELRCDPISGHTALYWYRQSLGQGLEFLIYFQGNSAPDKSGLPSDRFSAERTGGSVSTLTIQRTQQEDSAVYLCASSPDRVYSNQPQHFGDGTRLSIL.

The chain links TRBV7-8 to TRBJ2-5; D gene unclear. V gave up 5 bases and J gave up 2 bases, with 9 bases separating them. Germline V lookup: CDR1 SGHVS, CDR2 FQNEAQ. The CDR3 loop spans 13 amino acids. The DNA for the CDR3 is TGTGCCAGCAGCGGACGGTTTCAAGAGACCCAGTACTTC. Amino acid sequence: CASSGRFQETQYF.

V and J are TRBV7-6 and TRBJ2-2; D possibly corresponds to TRBD2 (6 bases). Germline CDR1 reads SGHVS; CDR2 reads FNYEAQ. V gave up 4 bases and J gave up 3 bases, with 12 bases separating them. This CDR3 region has 15 residues. The CDR3 sequence: CASSSGVSYTGELFF. CDR3 coding DNA: TGTGCCAGCAGCTCGGGGGTTAGCTACACCGGGGAGCTGTTTTTT.

The chain has TRBV12-3 or TRBV12-4 and TRBJ1-5, with D possibly matching TRBD1 (5 bases). The CDR3 length is 15 residues. V was cut by 6 bases and J by 3 bases, with 15 bases left in between. CDR3 in DNA: TGTGCCAGCAGGGACCGACGGGGGAACAATCAGCCCCAGCATTTT. Translation gives CASRDRRGNNQPQHF.

This clonotype was seen a few times. This chain links TRBV12-3 or TRBV12-4 with TRBJ1-5, with unresolved D. The CDR3 runs 14 residues. Trimming removed 7 bases at V and 0 bases at J, with 10 bases between. DNA for the CDR3: TGTGCCAGCACCTTCGGGTATAGCAATCAGCCCCAGCATTTT. As protein: CASTFGYSNQPQHF.

The rearrangement uses TRBV6-1 and TRBJ2-3, with TRBD2 as a possible D gene (6 bases). Germline V gene sequence: CDR1 MNHNS, CDR2 SASEGT. V lost 5 bases to trimming and J lost 0 bases, with 27 bases between them. The CDR3 sequence is 20 residues long. The CDR3 bases are TGTGCCAGCAGTCCGAAAGGTTATAGCGGTGACTTTGCTAGCACAGATACGCAGTATTTT. Its translation: CASSPKGYSGDFASTDTQYF.